One sample yielded the 25 T cell receptor beta chains listed below, sequenced in a study of blood T cell repertoires in COVID-19. Here immunoSEQ multiplex PCR was the method, and the copy in TCRdb shows in-frame clones only, minus some. Among about 190,000 clones, about 88% were seen once, and the ten largest hold 2.5% to 3.5%. Sequencing was done on a sample of PBMCs or T cells enriched from blood (not recorded which). The receptors were sampled from a woman younger than 45 who had recovered from COVID-19.

V and J are TRBV24-1 and TRBJ1-1; possible D gene TRBD1, 6 bases. CDR1 KGHDR and CDR2 SFDVKD come from the germline V gene. Trimming left V 3 bases short and J 3 bases short, with 10 bases between. The CDR3 consists of 14 residues. The CDR3 here is CATSDARGDTEAFF. CDR3 nucleotides: TGTGCCACCAGTGATGCCAGGGGTGACACTGAAGCTTTCTTT.

V gene TRBV30 combines with J gene TRBJ2-7; 9 bases line up with TRBD2. V lost 1 base to trimming and J lost 1 base; unmatched junction nucleotides: 8. The CDR3 runs to 16 residues. Looked up from germline, CDR1 is GTSNPN and CDR2 is SVGIG (reference sequence). The DNA of the CDR3 is TGTGCCTGGAGTGGATTAGCGGGAGTCTTGTCCTACGAGCAGTACTTC. Protein: CAWSGLAGVLSYEQYF.

The V gene is TRBV5-3, the J gene TRBJ2-4; no clear D gene. TRBV5-3 belongs to the ORF category, with a function that is uncertain. Trimming took off 2 bases at V and 1 base at J, with 7 bases between the two ends. CDR3 length: 14 amino acids. DNA for the CDR3: TGTGCCAGAAGCTTTTCCCCGGCCAAAAACATTCAGTACTTC. It encodes CARSFSPAKNIQYF.

V is TRBV5-1 and J is TRBJ2-7; D not certain. This CDR3 region has 15 residues. Germline V gene lookup returns CDR1 SGHRS and CDR2 YFSETQ. V lost 4 bases to trimming and J lost 5 bases, with 19 bases between them. CDR3 nucleotide sequence: TGCGCCAGCAGCCCCGGCGGCGCCAGTCTCCACGAGCAGTACTTC. Amino acids: CASSPGGASLHEQYF.

The chain is built from TRBV5-6 and TRBJ1-2, with 9 bases that match TRBD1. The CDR3 is 16 amino acids. Germline V gene lookup returns CDR1 SGHDT and CDR2 YYEEEE. With 0 bases clipped from V and 5 bases from J, the junction kept 8 bases outside the gene matches. CDR3 DNA: TGTGCCAGCAGCTTGGATACAGGGGGCGCTCAGTATGGCTACACCTTC. It yields the protein CASSLDTGGAQYGYTF.

The rearrangement links TRBV9 to TRBJ2-2; D is unclear. The germline V gene encodes CDR1 SGDLS and CDR2 YYNGEE. This CDR3 region has 14 residues. V lost 0 bases, J lost 3 bases, and 6 bases lay in between. CDR3 DNA: TGTGCCAGCAGCGTAGTCTCCTACACCGGGGAGCTGTTTTTT. It encodes CASSVVSYTGELFF.

This clone was seen ten or more times. J is TRBJ2-3 and V is TRBV5-4, with D possibly matching TRBD2 (6 bases). V gave up 3 bases and J gave up 0 bases, with 14 bases separating them. Germline V gene lookup returns CDR1 SGHNT and CDR2 YYREEE (reference sequence). The CDR3 consists of 16 residues. The CDR3 reads CASSSPTAGSTDTQYF. CDR3 coding DNA: TGTGCCAGCAGCTCGCCTACAGCGGGTAGCACAGATACGCAGTATTTT.

The chain uses TRBV19 and TRBJ1-2; 11 nucleotides agree with TRBD1. Germline V gives CDR1 LNHDA, CDR2 SQIVND (reference sequence). This CDR3 spans 13 amino acids. After removal of 6 bases from V and 13 bases from J, the junction contained 10 bases not matched to a gene. The CDR3 region is CASRGRTGGGLTF. The CDR3 DNA sequence: TGTGCCAGTAGGGGTCGGACAGGGGGCGGCCTCACCTTC.

The genes are TRBV28 and TRBJ2-1, with 7 bases identical to TRBD2. The V and J ends lost 3 bases and 4 bases, in that order; junction bases with no gene match: 6. Looked up from germline, CDR1 is MDHEN and CDR2 is SYDVKM. This CDR3 comprises 15 residues. The CDR3 region is CASSLGRAAYNEQFF. The CDR3 DNA is TGTGCCAGCAGTTTGGGGAGGGCGGCGTACAATGAGCAGTTCTTC.

The chain links TRBV5-1 to TRBJ2-1; maybe TRBD2 (6 bases). CDR3 length: 15 residues. Per germline, CDR1 SGHRS and CDR2 YFSETQ. V lost 0 bases and J 7 bases, leaving 14 bases between the germline ends. The CDR3 here is CASSLASVGSNEQFF. The CDR3 bases are TGCGCCAGCAGCTTGGCTAGCGTGGGCTCGAATGAGCAGTTCTTC.

This CDR3 reads CASSPAWSRTGVNTIYF. DNA for the CDR3: TGTGCCAGCAGTCCCGCTTGGTCCCGGACAGGCGTAAACACCATATATTTT. The chain recombines TRBV6-6 with TRBJ1-3, with TRBD1 matching 7 bases. The CDR3 totals 17 residues. Per the germline V gene, CDR1 is MNHNY and CDR2 is SVGAGI (reference sequence). V shed 5 bases and J 6 bases; nucleotides not matched to a gene: 16.

This rearrangement joins TRBV7-3 to TRBJ2-3, with D unresolved. Trimming cost V 0 bases and J 7 bases, with 8 bases left between them. Germline lookup yields CDR1 SGHTA and CDR2 FQGTGA. The CDR3 runs 13 residues. CDR3 protein: CASSLTKLYTQYF. The CDR3 DNA reads as TGTGCCAGCAGCTTAACGAAACTTTATACGCAGTATTTT.

The J gene is TRBJ2-1, the V gene TRBV4-1; TRBD1 is a possible D gene (6 bases). V gave up 5 bases and J gave up 4 bases, with 15 bases separating them. The CDR3 is 15 residues long. Germline V gene data show CDR1 as MGHRA and CDR2 as YSYEKL. The CDR3 region has the DNA TGCGCCAGCAGCTACCGTTTAGGACAGTACAATGAGCAGTTCTTC. This gives the protein CASSYRLGQYNEQFF.

The J gene is TRBJ1-5, the V gene TRBV28, with D possibly being TRBD1 (6 bases). Trimming shortened V by 2 bases and J by 4 bases, and 15 bases separated the two germline ends. The CDR3 loop spans 16 amino acids. Germline V CDR1 and CDR2: MDHEN, SYDVKM. This chain's CDR3 is CASSLRVGGKNQPQHF. The CDR3 bases are TGTGCCAGCAGTTTAAGGGTTGGGGGCAAAAATCAGCCCCAGCATTTT.

This chain connects TRBV27 to TRBJ2-7; 10 bases line up with TRBD2. Germline CDR1 reads MNHEY; CDR2 reads SMNVEV (reference sequence). V lost 2 bases, J lost 6 bases, and 25 bases stayed unmatched. CDR3 length: 21 residues. For the CDR3, the DNA is TGTGCCAGCAGTTTAAGCCGGGCCAGGGGGATATTTAGCGGGAGGTTCTTCGAGCAGTACTTC. Translation: CASSLSRARGIFSGRFFEQYF.

V usage is TRBV19 and J usage is TRBJ2-1; a possible D gene is TRBD2 (5 bases). The CDR3 length is 12 residues. V lost 5 bases and J 8 bases, leaving 10 bases between the germline ends. Germline V lookup: CDR1 LNHDA, CDR2 SQIVND (reference sequence). The CDR3 DNA is TGTGCCAGTAGTCTCACTAGAGATGAGCAGTTCTTC. Its protein product is CASSLTRDEQFF.

V and J are TRBV5-4 and TRBJ1-2, with 7 bases identical to TRBD1. Trimming took 5 bases from V and 1 from J; bases not matched to a gene: 8. Germline lookup yields CDR1 SGHNT and CDR2 YYREEE (reference sequence). There are 15 residues in the CDR3. The CDR3 DNA reads as TGTGCCAGCAGTTCGGACAGGCCTATTAACTATGGCTACACCTTC. Amino acid sequence: CASSSDRPINYGYTF.

V gene TRBV5-6 combines with J gene TRBJ2-7; 8 bases are shared with TRBD2. The CDR3 runs to 17 residues. Trimming removed 0 bases from V and 5 bases from J; junction bases left unmatched: 13. The germline V gene has CDR1 SGHDT and CDR2 YYEEEE. The CDR3 bases are TGTGCCAGCAGCTTGGGCAGTCCGGGACTAGTATCTGACGAGCAGTACGTC. Translating gives CASSLGSPGLVSDEQYV.

The gene calls are TRBV7-9 and TRBJ2-7; perhaps TRBD1 as D (5 bases). Trimming removed 1 base from V and 7 bases from J, with 14 bases in between. Germline assignment: CDR1 SEHNR and CDR2 FQNEAQ (reference sequence). The CDR3 totals 14 residues. The CDR3 loop is CASSLEGRAREQYV. The CDR3, as DNA: TGTGCCAGCAGCTTAGAGGGCAGGGCTCGGGAGCAGTACGTC.

The V call is TRBV28, the J call TRBJ1-1, with D perhaps TRBD1 (6 bases). Germline V gives CDR1 MDHEN, CDR2 SYDVKM. The length of the CDR3 is 15 residues. V was trimmed by 7 bases and J by 3 bases, leaving 18 bases between them. CDR3 region: CASNRRGGGHTEAFF. CDR3 sequence (DNA): TGTGCCAGCAACCGCCGAGGGGGTGGGCACACTGAAGCTTTCTTT.

The V gene is TRBV19, the J gene TRBJ1-2, with 8 bases identical to TRBD1. The CDR3 covers 13 residues. Looked up from germline, CDR1 is LNHDA and CDR2 is SQIVND (reference sequence). With V trimmed by 5 bases and J by 2 bases, 1 base remained unmatched. CDR3 region: CASSSGGNYGYTF. DNA for the CDR3: TGTGCCAGTAGTTCAGGGGGCAACTATGGCTACACCTTC.

This clone showed up many times. The chain combines TRBV6-4 with TRBJ2-1; 15 bases line up with TRBD2. The CDR3 covers 15 residues. Per the germline V gene, CDR1 is MRHNA and CDR2 is SNTAGT. The junction had 1 base not matched to a gene; V was cut back by 4 bases and J by 6 bases. The CDR3 spells CASSGTSGGANEQFF. DNA for the CDR3: TGTGCCAGCAGTGGGACTAGCGGGGGGGCCAATGAGCAGTTCTTC.

In this sample, this clone turned up a few times. The genes are TRBV6-5 and TRBJ1-6, with D hard to call. V was pared by 6 bases and J by 7 bases, with 7 bases between. Germline assignment: CDR1 MNHEY and CDR2 SVGAGI. The CDR3 is 12 amino acids. CDR3 region: CASSPGNSPLHF. The CDR3 DNA reads as TGTGCCAGCAGCCCCGGGAATTCACCCCTCCACTTT.

The gene calls are TRBV7-6 and TRBJ2-7; D gene unclear. This CDR3 is built from 15 residues. Germline-derived CDR1 and CDR2 are SGHVS and FNYEAQ. Trimming left V 1 base short and J 1 base short, with 11 bases between. The CDR3, as DNA: TGTGCCAGCAGCTTAGTTGAGGCCGGGTCCTACGAGCAGTACTTC. Protein product: CASSLVEAGSYEQYF.

The chain carries TRBV20-1 and TRBJ2-7; 8 bases agree with TRBD1. The CDR3 is 12 amino acids. Germline loops: CDR1 DFQATT, CDR2 SNEGSKA (reference sequence). V shed 3 bases, J shed 6 bases, and the junction held 4 bases outside the gene matches. The CDR3 DNA reads TGCAGTGCTAGTCAGACAGGGGTCGAGCAGTACGTC. Translating gives CSASQTGVEQYV.